The 5 T cell receptor beta chains reported below all come from one sample, sequenced in a study of vaccination effects on CD4 cells after COVID-19. Libraries were prepared by immunoSEQ multiplex PCR; TCRdb keeps only in-frame clonotypes and omits some of them. This repertoire shows approximately 28,000 clones, 73% found once; its top ten account for around 20%. No antigen has been identified for these receptors. Sequencing followed a ViraFEST assay step that expanded antigen-specific CD4+ T cells with viral peptide pools. Following a 10-day culture, CD4+ T cells were purified. The vaccine recipients had no prior SARS-CoV-2 infection, with negative nucleocapsid antibodies. Source: CD4+ T cells from PBMCs cultured with HCoV-NL63 spike peptides, taken before COVID-19 vaccination. All receptors derive from a human donor who received a COVID-19 vaccine.

V is TRBV5-4 and J is TRBJ1-4, with D possibly matching TRBD1 (6 bases). V lost 4 bases to trimming and J lost 6 bases, with 16 bases between them. The CDR3 has 15 residues. CDR1 and CDR2 from the germline V gene are SGHNT and YYREEE (reference sequence). The CDR3 is CASSRSLRGDEKLFF. CDR3 nucleotide sequence: TGTGCCAGCAGCCGGTCGCTCAGGGGCGATGAAAAACTGTTTTTT.

The gene calls are TRBV19 and TRBJ2-7; D call uncertain. CDR1 LNHDA and CDR2 SQIVND come from the germline V gene (reference sequence). CDR3 size: 14 residues. The germline V and J ends were trimmed by 4 bases and 2 bases, with 12 bases remaining between them. CDR3 amino acids: CASSTQAPPYEQYF. DNA for the CDR3: TGTGCCAGTAGTACCCAAGCCCCACCCTACGAGCAGTACTTC.

V is TRBV28 and J is TRBJ1-3, with D uncertain. V gave up 3 bases and J gave up 0 bases, with 9 bases separating them. Germline values: CDR1 MDHEN, CDR2 SYDVKM. This CDR3 contains 15 residues. The CDR3 region is CASSLPIRSGNTIYF. The CDR3 DNA reads TGTGCCAGCAGTTTGCCCATCCGCTCTGGAAACACCATATATTTT.

This clone was seen a few times. The genes are TRBV11-2 and TRBJ2-1; D unresolved. The germline CDR1 and CDR2 sequences are SGHAT and FQNNGV. Trimming left V 4 bases short and J 0 bases short, with 16 bases between. The CDR3 runs to 17 residues. The CDR3 DNA follows: TGTGCCAGCAGCTGGAGTTTCCTCCTATCCTCCTACAATGAGCAGTTCTTC. This encodes CASSWSFLLSSYNEQFF.

V gene TRBV7-9 combines with J gene TRBJ1-6, with D perhaps matching TRBD1 (5 bases). CDR1 SEHNR and CDR2 FQNEAQ come from the germline V gene (reference sequence). Trimming cost V 0 bases and J 9 bases, with 15 bases left between them. CDR3 size: 16 residues. The CDR3 bases are TGTGCCAGCAGCTTAGCGGGGGGACCGATCGGTTCACCCCTCCACTTT. Translating it yields CASSLAGGPIGSPLHF.